A single T cell receptor (beta chain) is shown here with its context. In the original analysis: Amplification from reference gene primers served as the basis for estimated nucleated cell counts. Repertoires were generated with immunoSEQ multiplex PCR, while TCRdb's copy carries only in-frame clones and drops some. The V and J calls and the clone size are those of that table, but D and trimming were determined from the DNA. The sample includes over 200,000 clones, 83% seen only once; the top ten take approximately 2.5%. The sample originates from a study of blood T cell repertoires in COVID-19. The CDR3 is 13 amino acids. The ends were cut back, 7 bases at V and 2 bases at J, with 9 bases in the middle.

The chain is built from TRBV12-3 or TRBV12-4 and TRBJ1-3; D gene unclear. The sample taken for sequencing was peripheral blood. The TCR comes from an older woman with active or convalescent COVID-19. The chain's CDR3 is CASTSRTGNTIYF. In nucleotides, the CDR3 is TGTGCCAGCACCTCTAGGACTGGAAACACCATATATTTT.